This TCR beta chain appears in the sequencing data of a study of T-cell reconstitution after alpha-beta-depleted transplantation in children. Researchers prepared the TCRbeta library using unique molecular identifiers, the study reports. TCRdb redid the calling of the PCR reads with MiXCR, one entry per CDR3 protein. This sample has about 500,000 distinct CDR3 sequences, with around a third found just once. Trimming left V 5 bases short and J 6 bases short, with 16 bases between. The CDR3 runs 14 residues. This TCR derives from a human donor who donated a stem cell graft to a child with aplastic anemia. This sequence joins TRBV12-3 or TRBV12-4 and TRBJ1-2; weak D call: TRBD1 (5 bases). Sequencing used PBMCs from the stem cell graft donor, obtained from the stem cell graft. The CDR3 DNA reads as TGTGCCAGCAGTCCCAGGACCCTCAGGGATGGCTACACCTTC. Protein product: CASSPRTLRDGYTF.